This TCR beta chain was observed in a study of blood T cell repertoires in COVID-19. Study-wide context: Some COVID-19 samples were acute and others convalescent; all came from the United States, Italy and Spain.

In the source study's methods: Reference gene primer amplification yielded estimated nucleated cell counts. The table came from immunoSEQ multiplex PCR; TCRdb's copy has only in-frame clones and leaves some out. The DNA gave D and trimming, while V, J and clone size come from that table. The sample contains 61,000 or so clones, around nine tenths of which appear only once. V gave up 6 bases and J gave up 9 bases; unmatched junction bases: 13. The CDR3 has 16 amino acids. Looked up from germline, CDR1 is LNHDA and CDR2 is SQIVND (reference sequence). The J gene is TRBJ2-1, the V gene TRBV19; TRBD2 matches 11 bases. This TCR was recovered from a woman aged 45-65 years with active or convalescent COVID-19. Input material: peripheral blood. Here the CDR3 DNA reads TGTGCCAGTAGCCTTAATCTACCGACTAGCGGGACTGAGCAGTTCTTC. Protein product: CASSLNLPTSGTEQFF. Based on the CDR3 plus reference TRBV19 and TRBJ2-1, the full variable domain is DGGITQSPKYLFRKEGQNVTLSCEQNLNHDAMYWYRQDPGQGLRLIYYSQIVNDFQKGDIAEGYSVSREKKESFPLTVTSAQKNPTAFYLCASSLNLPTSGTEQFFGPGTRLTVL.